One and the same sample provided the 27 T cell receptor beta chains below, sequenced in a study of a mutant IDH1 vaccine in newly diagnosed glioma. Here immunoSEQ multiplex PCR was the method, and the copy in TCRdb shows in-frame clones only, minus some. Of 35,000 to 45,000 clones in the sample, 81% were seen once. No antigen is known for these receptors. Time point meaning: week 5, during vaccination. Doses consisted of 300 ug of mutant IDH1 20-mer peptide each, paired with topical imiquimod. The sample consisted of PBMCs, taken from a glioma patient whose treatment included an IDH1 peptide vaccine. These TCRs come from a man in his fifties or sixties with glioma.

The V and J genes are TRBV6-1 and TRBJ2-3, with D uncertain. The germline CDR1 and CDR2 sequences are MNHNS and SASEGT. The ends were cut back, 2 bases at V and 3 bases at J, with 6 bases in the middle. The CDR3 totals 13 residues. The CDR3 loop reads CASSEFRTDTQYF. The CDR3 coding sequence is TGTGCCAGCAGTGAATTTAGGACAGATACGCAGTATTTT.

This clone was observed a few times. The J gene is TRBJ2-7, the V gene TRBV19, with D maybe TRBD1 (5 bases). The length of the CDR3 is 12 residues. The V and J ends lost 6 bases and 0 bases respectively, with 6 bases between them. Per the germline V gene, CDR1 is LNHDA and CDR2 is SQIVND (reference sequence). As DNA, the CDR3 is TGTGCCAGTAGCAGGGACTCCTACGAGCAGTACTTC. Translating gives CASSRDSYEQYF.

The J gene is TRBJ2-7, the V gene TRBV6-1; TRBD1 agrees at 9 bases. The CDR3 has 16 amino acids. Germline values: CDR1 MNHNS, CDR2 SASEGT. V was pared by 4 bases and J by 4 bases, with 11 bases of the junction left unmatched. The CDR3 loop is CASSVPPGQGLYEQYF. CDR3 coding DNA: TGTGCCAGCAGTGTTCCTCCTGGACAGGGGCTATACGAGCAGTACTTC.

The chain links TRBV4-2 to TRBJ1-1, with D hard to call. This CDR3 is built from 14 residues. V dropped 3 bases and J dropped 4 bases, with 12 bases sitting between them. Germline assignment: CDR1 LGHNA and CDR2 YNFKEQ. CDR3 in DNA: TGTGCCAGCAGCCATGGCTGGGAGAGCACTGAAGCTTTCTTT. Its protein product is CASSHGWESTEAFF.

This clone came up once. This sequence joins TRBV6-5 and TRBJ1-4; 7 nucleotides align to TRBD1. V trimming: 0 bases; J trimming: 5 bases; junction bases outside the gene matches: 6. The germline gives CDR1 MNHEY, CDR2 SVGAGI. The CDR3 runs 16 residues. CDR3 residues: CASSYSSGGGNEKLFF. CDR3 bases: TGTGCCAGCAGTTACTCGTCAGGAGGGGGCAATGAAAAACTGTTTTTT.

This clone was found once. The genes are TRBV2 and TRBJ2-5; D gene uncertain. The germline gives CDR1 SNHLY, CDR2 FYNNEI. The length of the CDR3 is 12 residues. Trimming cost V 10 bases and J 4 bases, with 13 bases left between them. The CDR3 nucleotides are TGTGCCACCACAAAGGGCGTAGAGACCCAGTACTTC. Protein: CATTKGVETQYF.

CDR3 sequence: CAIMGSSTDTQYF. DNA of the CDR3: TGTGCCATCATGGGATCTAGCACAGATACGCAGTATTTT. The chain employs TRBV10-3 and TRBJ2-3, with unresolved D. Germline CDR1 and CDR2: ENHRY and SYGVKD. The CDR3 has 13 residues. V lost 7 bases to trimming and J lost 0 bases, with 8 bases between them.

The CDR3 loop reads CASSYLPGTGGEKLFF. CDR3 in DNA: TGTGCCAGCAGTTATTTACCCGGGACAGGCGGAGAAAAACTGTTTTTT. The V call is TRBV6-6, the J call TRBJ1-4; 8 bases are shared with TRBD1. The CDR3 contains 16 residues. V was clipped by 3 bases and J by 8 bases; unmatched bases: 11. Germline-derived CDR1 and CDR2 are MNHNY and SVGAGI (reference sequence).

The J gene is TRBJ2-5, the V gene TRBV5-1, with TRBD2 identical over 13 bases. The ends lost 4 bases at V and 4 bases at J; junction bases unmatched: 4. The CDR3 length is 15 residues. Germline V CDR1 and CDR2: SGHRS, YFSETQ. The CDR3 sequence is CASSQTSGRGETQYF. CDR3 in DNA: TGCGCCAGCAGCCAAACTAGCGGGAGGGGAGAGACCCAGTACTTC.

V and J are TRBV5-4 and TRBJ2-2, with 8 bases identical to TRBD1. The length of the CDR3 is 15 residues. V was clipped by 2 bases and J by 4 bases; unmatched bases: 4. Per germline, CDR1 SGHNT and CDR2 YYREEE (reference sequence). CDR3 sequence: CASSFDRGVTGELFF. For the CDR3, the DNA is TGTGCCAGCAGCTTCGACAGGGGCGTCACCGGGGAGCTGTTTTTT.

The chain links TRBV10-3 to TRBJ1-1; 7 nucleotides match TRBD1. Trimming took 4 bases from V and 1 from J; bases not matched to a gene: 3. Germline CDR1 ENHRY, CDR2 SYGVKD. The CDR3 contains 14 residues. The CDR3 DNA sequence: TGTGCCATCAGTGCTGACAGGGCGAACACTGAAGCTTTCTTT. The encoded protein is CAISADRANTEAFF.

This clone has a handful of counts. The J gene is TRBJ2-6, the V gene TRBV27; D is unresolved. Germline CDR1 is MNHEY and CDR2 is SMNVEV (reference sequence). CDR3 size: 17 residues. Trimming cost V 6 bases and J 4 bases, with 19 bases left between them. The CDR3 loop reads CASRRLETLAGANVLTF. DNA of the CDR3: TGTGCCAGCAGACGGTTGGAGACCTTGGCCGGGGCCAACGTCCTGACTTTC.

The chain uses TRBV4-1 and TRBJ1-5; perhaps TRBD1 as D (6 bases). This CDR3 has 15 residues. Germline lookup yields CDR1 MGHRA and CDR2 YSYEKL. Between the trimmed V and J ends, which lost 7 bases and 7 bases, there was a span of 20 bases. The DNA of the CDR3 is TGCGCCAGCACCAAAGAGGGAGGGGGAGGACAGCCCCAGCATTTT. It yields the protein CASTKEGGGGQPQHF.

This chain links TRBV15 with TRBJ1-5; D possibly corresponds to TRBD1 (5 bases). The V end was cut by 0 bases, the J end by 8 bases, with 11 bases between. CDR3 size: 14 residues. Germline CDR1 is LNHNV and CDR2 is YYDKDF (reference sequence). The DNA of the CDR3 is TGTGCCACCAGCAGAGATGCAGGGACGGAGCCCCAGCATTTT. Translated: CATSRDAGTEPQHF. The entire variable domain, with the rest obtained from reference TRBV15 and TRBJ1-5, is as follows: DAMVIQNPRYQVTQFGKPVTLSCSQTLNHNVMYWYQQKSSQAPKLLFHYYDKDFNNEADTPDNFQSRRPNTSFCFLDIRSPGLGDTAMYLCATSRDAGTEPQHFGDGTRLSIL.

This clone was detected only once. The chain recombines TRBV2 with TRBJ2-1; 10 bases match TRBD2. The V segment lost 6 bases and the J segment 7 bases; nucleotides outside the gene matches: 9. This CDR3 spans 15 amino acids. Germline-derived CDR1 and CDR2 are SNHLY and FYNNEI. CDR3 in DNA: TGTGCCAGCAGAAGGGGAGCGGGAGGGGGAAATGAGCAGTTCTTC. Amino acid sequence: CASRRGAGGGNEQFF.

J is TRBJ1-6 and V is TRBV6-1, with D maybe TRBD1 (5 bases). V was shortened by 7 bases and J by 7 bases, with 17 bases between the two germline ends. CDR3 length equals 15 residues. Germline V gives CDR1 MNHNS, CDR2 SASEGT. The CDR3 here is CASTGATSGNSPLHF. The CDR3 DNA follows: TGTGCCAGCACCGGGGCGACCTCGGGGAATTCACCCCTCCACTTT.

The gene calls are TRBV11-2 and TRBJ2-2; 10 nucleotides line up with TRBD2. Germline V CDR1 and CDR2: SGHAT, FQNNGV. This CDR3 spans 16 amino acids. The V gene end was trimmed by 5 bases and the J gene end by 3 bases; junction bases not matched to a gene: 6. The CDR3 here is CASSRSGRVHTGELFF. CDR3 sequence (DNA): TGTGCCAGCAGCCGGAGCGGGAGGGTACACACCGGGGAGCTGTTTTTT. Filled out from reference TRBV11-2 and TRBJ2-2, the complete variable domain reads EAGVAQSPRYKIIEKRQSVAFWCNPISGHATLYWYQQILGQGPKLLIQFQNNGVVDDSQLPKDRFSAERLKGVDSTLKIQPAKLEDSAVYLCASSRSGRVHTGELFFGEGSRLTVL.

The chain employs TRBV6-6 and TRBJ1-2; 9 bases fit TRBD1. CDR1 is MNHNY, CDR2 SVGAGI, per germline (reference sequence). V shed 6 bases, J shed 0 bases, and the junction held 5 bases outside the gene matches. The CDR3 consists of 15 residues. In DNA form, the CDR3 reads TGTGCCAGCAGAAGGGACAGGGAATCTAACTATGGCTACACCTTC. Translated, it gives CASRRDRESNYGYTF.

The chain employs TRBV14 and TRBJ2-7; no clear D gene. V was trimmed by 1 base and J by 7 bases, leaving 5 bases between them. The CDR3 covers 11 residues. From germline, CDR1 is SGHDN and CDR2 FVKESK. The CDR3 sequence: CASSQVREQYF. CDR3 nucleotide sequence: TGTGCCAGCAGCCAAGTGAGGGAGCAGTACTTC.

The V gene is TRBV20-1, the J gene TRBJ2-7; D is unclear. Germline V gene lookup returns CDR1 DFQATT and CDR2 SNEGSKA (reference sequence). Trimming removed 5 bases from V and 2 bases from J, with 7 bases in between. The CDR3 consists of 11 residues. This CDR3 reads CSASPPYEQYF. CDR3 DNA: TGCAGTGCTTCCCCGCCCTACGAGCAGTACTTC.

The chain couples TRBV9 to TRBJ2-7, with D maybe TRBD1 (5 bases). The germline V gene encodes CDR1 SGDLS and CDR2 YYNGEE. This CDR3 has 14 residues. With 0 bases removed from V and 2 bases from J, the gap between germline ends came to 9 bases. DNA of the CDR3: TGTGCCAGCAGCGTAGAGGGGTCAGCCTACGAGCAGTACTTC. This translates into CASSVEGSAYEQYF.

The V and J genes are TRBV7-9 and TRBJ1-2; D unclear. CDR1 is SEHNR, CDR2 FQNEAQ, per germline (reference sequence). Between the trimmed V and J ends, which lost 1 base and 8 bases, there was a span of 14 bases. This CDR3 has 14 residues. The CDR3 loop is CASSLGGVSSGYTF. The CDR3, as DNA: TGTGCCAGCAGCTTAGGCGGCGTCTCGAGCGGCTACACCTTC.

This sequence joins TRBV7-9 and TRBJ1-1; D is perhaps TRBD1 (5 bases). The V gene lost 3 bases and the J gene lost 5 bases, with 7 bases spanning the gap. The CDR3 loop spans 12 amino acids. The germline CDR1 and CDR2 sequences are SEHNR and FQNEAQ (reference sequence). CDR3 DNA: TGTGCCAGCAGCTTTGAGGGGACTGAAGCTTTCTTT. Amino acids: CASSFEGTEAFF.

V and J are TRBV2 and TRBJ2-2; D call uncertain. In germline, CDR1 is SNHLY, CDR2 FYNNEI. This CDR3 spans 13 amino acids. Trimming removed 6 bases at V and 4 bases at J, with 9 bases between. CDR3 bases: TGTGCCAGCAGCAACAGATTCACCGGGGAGCTGTTTTTT. This codes for CASSNRFTGELFF.

The chain carries TRBV14 and TRBJ2-5; 9 bases map to TRBD2. After removal of 3 bases from V and 3 bases from J, the junction contained 2 bases not matched to a gene. CDR1 is SGHDN and CDR2 is FVKESK in the germline V gene. The CDR3 runs 14 residues. This CDR3 is CASSHRLAEETQYF. The DNA of the CDR3 is TGTGCCAGCAGCCACCGACTAGCGGAAGAGACCCAGTACTTC.

This chain connects TRBV6-4 to TRBJ1-2; the D is unclear. Trimming shortened V by 7 bases and J by 3 bases, and 15 bases separated the two germline ends. The CDR3 has 14 residues. In germline, CDR1 is MRHNA, CDR2 SNTAGT. The DNA of the CDR3 is TGTGCCAGCACCGAAGCCCCGGGAGACTATGGCTACACCTTC. Its protein is CASTEAPGDYGYTF.

The chain has TRBV11-2 and TRBJ2-1; TRBD2 aligns across 12 bases. V lost 1 base and J lost 8; bases outside the gene matches: 12. Germline lookup yields CDR1 SGHAT and CDR2 FQNNGV. The CDR3 sequence is 18 residues long. The CDR3 sequence is CASSLALLAGGPRDEQFF. CDR3 nucleotides: TGTGCCAGCAGCTTAGCCCTCCTAGCGGGAGGGCCTAGGGATGAGCAGTTCTTC.